These 21 T cell receptor beta chains share one sample of origin, sequenced in a study of OX40 agonist ivuxolimab in advanced cancers. Profiling relied on immunoSEQ multiplex PCR, and the TCRdb table lists in-frame clones only, not all of them. Counted here are approximately 14,000 clones, over 60% occurring once; the ten biggest clones make up around a third. The sample was CD4+ or CD8+ T cells sorted from blood, taken in a trial of the OX40 agonist ivuxolimab. Receptors were obtained from an adult with an advanced solid tumor such as melanoma, head and neck, liver or kidney cancer.

V and J are TRBV4-1 and TRBJ2-3; 11 bases agree with TRBD2. This CDR3 spans 15 amino acids. From germline, CDR1 is MGHRA and CDR2 YSYEKL. J lost 5 bases, V lost 0 bases, and 1 base had no gene match. The CDR3 region is CASSQDLAGGDTQYF. CDR3 DNA sequence: TGCGCCAGCAGCCAAGACCTAGCGGGAGGAGATACGCAGTATTTT.

The CDR3 bases are TGTGCCAGCAAATGGGGGGGACAGGGAGACTACGAGCAGTACTTC. Protein product: CASKWGGQGDYEQYF. The gene calls are TRBV25-1 and TRBJ2-7; 9 positions match TRBD1. This CDR3 region has 15 residues. The germline V gene has CDR1 MGHDK and CDR2 SYGVNS. With V trimmed by 7 bases and J by 3 bases, 10 bases remained unmatched.

The CDR3 DNA reads as TGTGCCAGCAGTTGGACAAGGGGGGCCAAAAACATTCAGTACTTC. It is translated as CASSWTRGAKNIQYF. The rearrangement links TRBV28 to TRBJ2-4; maybe TRBD1 (6 bases). Per the germline V gene, CDR1 is MDHEN and CDR2 is SYDVKM. The V and J ends lost 4 bases and 1 base respectively, with 11 bases between them. The CDR3 length is 15 residues.

The genes are TRBV5-6 and TRBJ2-1; 8 bases line up with TRBD1. V lost 0 bases and J lost 8; bases outside the gene matches: 16. The V gene's germline CDR1 is SGHDT and CDR2 YYEEEE. There are 18 residues in the CDR3. This CDR3 reads CASSLALATDSQGDEQFF. The CDR3 bases are TGTGCCAGCAGCTTGGCCCTCGCGACGGATTCACAGGGGGATGAGCAGTTCTTC.

The chain is built from TRBV11-3 and TRBJ2-3, with D maybe TRBD2 (6 bases). The CDR3 extends over 17 amino acids. Germline CDR1 SGHNT, CDR2 YENEEA. V lost 5 bases and J 2 bases, leaving 20 bases between the germline ends. CDR3 region: CASSPLSGLELTDTQYF. DNA of the CDR3: TGTGCCAGCAGCCCCCTCAGCGGGTTAGAACTCACAGATACGCAGTATTTT.

The chain links TRBV6-6 to TRBJ2-2, with D perhaps TRBD2 (6 bases). Deletions cut 4 bases from V and 6 bases from J, with 12 bases between. Germline loops: CDR1 MNHNY, CDR2 SVGAGI (reference sequence). The CDR3 has 14 amino acids. The CDR3 loop is CASSSSSVAGELFF. The CDR3, as DNA: TGTGCCAGCAGTTCTTCTAGCGTCGCCGGGGAGCTGTTTTTT.

The genes are TRBV6-5 and TRBJ1-1; D is uncertain. The CDR3 spans 11 residues. Germline V gene sequence: CDR1 MNHEY, CDR2 SVGAGI. Between the trimmed V and J ends, which lost 7 bases and 4 bases, there was a span of 7 bases. The CDR3 loop reads CASITSTEAFF. The CDR3 region has the DNA TGTGCCAGCATTACAAGCACTGAAGCTTTCTTT.

This clone turned up a few times. V is TRBV10-1 and J is TRBJ2-7; 7 nucleotides agree with TRBD1. There are 16 residues in the CDR3. V lost 1 base, J lost 2 bases, and 8 bases stayed unmatched. Germline values: CDR1 WNHNN, CDR2 SYGVQD (reference sequence). CDR3 sequence: CASSEFRDSSPYEQYF. The CDR3 DNA is TGCGCCAGCAGTGAGTTCCGGGACAGCAGTCCCTACGAGCAGTACTTC.

This clone is labeled large. V gene TRBV13 combines with J gene TRBJ2-7; D perhaps matches TRBD1 (5 bases). This CDR3 region has 15 residues. Germline assignment: CDR1 PRHDT and CDR2 FYEKMQ (reference sequence). V was trimmed by 3 bases and J by 0 bases, leaving 12 bases between them. This chain's CDR3 is CASSLSWGTSYEQYF. CDR3 bases: TGTGCCAGCAGCTTGAGCTGGGGCACCTCCTACGAGCAGTACTTC.

The V gene is TRBV9, the J gene TRBJ1-2, with D possibly being TRBD1 (5 bases). Trimming left V 4 bases short and J 7 bases short, with 8 bases between. Germline CDR1 SGDLS, CDR2 YYNGEE. The CDR3 spans 11 residues. The DNA for the CDR3 is TGTGCCAGCAGCTTGAGGGGTGGCTACACCTTC. This encodes CASSLRGGYTF.

The chain is built from TRBV4-1 and TRBJ2-3; D is unclear. From germline, CDR1 is MGHRA and CDR2 YSYEKL. Trimming removed 1 base from V and 2 bases from J, with 10 bases in between. This CDR3 has 15 residues. Here the CDR3 DNA reads TGCGCCAGCAGCCAAGGGACGGGTAACACAGATACGCAGTATTTT. Translated: CASSQGTGNTDTQYF.

The genes are TRBV7-7 and TRBJ2-2; D is unclear. Germline loops: CDR1 SSHAT, CDR2 FNYEAQ (reference sequence). This CDR3 has 12 amino acids. Trimming cost V 5 bases and J 6 bases, with 7 bases left between them. Written as DNA, the CDR3 is TGTGCCAGCAGCCCCTCCTCCGGGGAGCTGTTTTTT. Translating it yields CASSPSSGELFF.

V usage is TRBV4-1 and J usage is TRBJ1-4, with 10 bases that match TRBD1. This CDR3 has 15 residues. Trimming at V came to 5 bases and at J to 7 bases, leaving 7 bases not matched to a gene. Germline assignment: CDR1 MGHRA and CDR2 YSYEKL. The CDR3 region has the DNA TGCGCCAGCAGCGAACAGGACAGGGGGAGTGAAAAACTGTTTTTT. Translated, it gives CASSEQDRGSEKLFF.

This clone was detected only once. CDR3 in DNA: TGTGCCAGCAGTCCCCGGGGGGGAGAGGAGACCCAGTACTTC. Its translation is CASSPRGGEETQYF. V gene TRBV28 combines with J gene TRBJ2-5; TRBD2 matches at 8 bases. This CDR3 comprises 14 residues. V was pared by 5 bases and J by 5 bases, with 7 bases of the junction left unmatched. CDR1 is MDHEN, CDR2 SYDVKM, per germline.

This clone was picked up one time. The rearrangement uses TRBV19 and TRBJ2-6; D gene ambiguous. The V gene's germline CDR1 is LNHDA and CDR2 SQIVND (reference sequence). CDR3 length equals 14 residues. The V and J ends lost 5 bases and 3 bases respectively, with 8 bases between them. The CDR3 DNA reads as TGTGCCAGTAGTTGGGGTAGTGGGGCCAACGTCCTGACTTTC. Amino acid sequence: CASSWGSGANVLTF.

This chain uses TRBV9 with TRBJ2-3; D possibly uses TRBD1 or TRBD2 (5 bases each). Germline V gene sequence: CDR1 SGDLS, CDR2 YYNGEE. Trimming shortened V by 6 bases and J by 4 bases, and 18 bases separated the two germline ends. The CDR3 runs to 15 residues. The CDR3 sequence is CASTNTGGVADTQYF. CDR3 DNA: TGTGCCAGCACCAATACTGGGGGAGTGGCAGATACGCAGTATTTT.

This clone is a singleton in its sample. The chain is built from TRBV11-3 and TRBJ2-2, with 12 bases identical to TRBD2. Germline V gene sequence: CDR1 SGHNT, CDR2 YENEEA. V was clipped by 4 bases and J by 7 bases; unmatched bases: 4. The CDR3 covers 15 residues. CDR3 DNA sequence: TGTGCCAGCAGCTCAAGACTAGCGGGGGACGGGGAGCTGTTTTTT. This gives the protein CASSSRLAGDGELFF.

The chain joins TRBV5-4 to TRBJ1-1; D remains ambiguous. The germline V gene has CDR1 SGHNT and CDR2 YYREEE (reference sequence). This CDR3 is built from 11 residues. V was pared by 0 bases and J by 10 bases, with 7 bases between. The chain's CDR3 is CASSLGTRAFF. The CDR3, as DNA: TGTGCCAGCAGCTTGGGGACTCGAGCTTTCTTT.

The chain joins TRBV4-3 to TRBJ2-3; no definite D call. V lost 1 base, J lost 1 base, and 9 bases lay in between. The CDR3 is made up of 15 amino acids. Germline assignment: CDR1 LGHNA and CDR2 YSLEER. The CDR3 sequence is CASSQVARGTDTQYF. The CDR3 nucleotides are TGCGCCAGCAGCCAAGTGGCTAGAGGCACAGATACGCAGTATTTT.

The rearrangement uses TRBV11-3 and TRBJ2-1; no firm D call. The V gene's germline CDR1 is SGHNT and CDR2 YENEEA. The V and J ends lost 5 bases and 6 bases respectively, with 17 bases between them. The CDR3 is 15 residues long. CDR3: CASSLPGPWGNEQFF. CDR3 coding DNA: TGTGCCAGCAGCCTACCGGGCCCGTGGGGCAATGAGCAGTTCTTC.

For the CDR3, the DNA is TGTGCCAGCAGCTTGGTCGGGAACTCCTACGAGCAGTACTTC. This translates into CASSLVGNSYEQYF. The V call is TRBV5-6, the J call TRBJ2-7, with D maybe TRBD2 (5 bases). Germline V gene lookup returns CDR1 SGHDT and CDR2 YYEEEE. The CDR3 is 14 amino acids. Between the trimmed V and J ends, which lost 0 bases and 0 bases, there was a span of 7 bases.